The rows below give T cell receptor beta chains drawn from one sample of a study of identical twins. From the 5' RACE reads, TCRdb called clonotypes with MiXCR, one entry per CDR3 protein. The data contain about 530,000 distinct CDR3 sequences, approximately 20% of them singletons. These records were also assigned to another study, of yellow fever vaccine responses in identical twins.

The sample was CD4+ T cells sorted from blood. Every receptor here comes from a woman aged 18-29 years in good health. Each CDR3 is given with its conserved first and last residue.

V gene: TRBV12-3/TRBV12-4; CDR3 protein: CASSSRQTYNSPLHF
V gene: TRBV12-3/TRBV12-4; CDR3 protein: CASSLRPGTGQKETQYF
V gene: TRBV5-5; CDR3 protein: CASSLEDLVQPQHF
V gene: TRBV11-2; CDR3 protein: CASSLYSNQPQHF
V gene: TRBV12-3/TRBV12-4; CDR3 protein: CASSGETGAANEKLFF
V gene: TRBV7-9; CDR3 protein: CASSSTSGITYNEQFF
V gene: TRBV3-1; CDR3 protein: CASSQWGKIPETQYF
V gene: TRBV28; CDR3 protein: CASTPLSPAAPLHF
V gene: TRBV6-5; CDR3 protein: CASSYSGEENEQFF
V gene: TRBV3-1; CDR3 protein: CASSRGSGYNEQFF
V gene: TRBV29-1; CDR3 protein: CSVELRGRRANYGYTF
V gene: TRBV20-1; CDR3 protein: CSALMRDLSYNEQFF
V gene: TRBV6-2/TRBV6-3; CDR3 protein: CASRFSGSYNEQFF
V gene: TRBV10-2; CDR3 protein: CASSEGSPAGEQYF
V gene: TRBV12-3/TRBV12-4; CDR3 protein: CASSLGQNTEAFF
V gene: TRBV7-2; CDR3 protein: CASTPPGTSHNEQFF
V gene: TRBV29-1; CDR3 protein: CSVAGQGLGYTF
V gene: TRBV2; CDR3 protein: CASSQDRITGNTIYF
V gene: TRBV15; CDR3 protein: CATSRPMNTEAFF
V gene: TRBV7-9; CDR3 protein: CASSLSGGQQTQYF
V gene: TRBV7-2; CDR3 protein: CASSYTFQETQYF
V gene: TRBV9; CDR3 protein: CASSVVTGGFTDTQYF
V gene: TRBV12-3/TRBV12-4; CDR3 protein: CASTTDRANEQFF
V gene: TRBV29-1; CDR3 protein: CSAQTGERYEQYF
V gene: TRBV20-1; CDR3 protein: CSASGQRNYGYTF
V gene: TRBV12-3/TRBV12-4; CDR3 protein: CASSVTSGRAGDTQYF
V gene: TRBV11-2; CDR3 protein: CASSLTPNSGTSHTGELFF
V gene: TRBV6-1; CDR3 protein: CASSTGTGQRNQPQHF
V gene: TRBV5-1; CDR3 protein: CASSLAGRVETQYF
V gene: TRBV11-2; CDR3 protein: CASSQGAGTSGIDTQYF
V gene: TRBV29-1; CDR3 protein: CSVAAGTFSYEQYF
V gene: TRBV7-2; CDR3 protein: CASSLAVQGKQETQYF
V gene: TRBV3-1; CDR3 protein: CASTARILAGGETQYF